The 7 T cell receptor beta chains listed next were all sequenced from one sample in a study of blood T cell repertoires in COVID-19. Sequencing used immunoSEQ multiplex PCR; TCRdb keeps in-frame clones, though not all of them. The sample has about 140,000 clones, roughly 82% seen once. Input material: peripheral blood. These TCRs come from a man aged 55 to 70 with active or convalescent COVID-19.

This chain joins TRBV10-1 and TRBJ2-3, with 12 bases matching TRBD2. Losses at the gene ends were 3 bases for V and 10 bases for J; bases not matched to a gene: 5. There are 14 residues in the CDR3. Looked up from germline, CDR1 is WNHNN and CDR2 is SYGVQD (reference sequence). CDR3 region: CASSEYGLAGPQYF. CDR3 DNA: TGCGCCAGCAGTGAATACGGACTAGCGGGACCGCAGTATTTT.

J is TRBJ2-3 and V is TRBV6-6, with D perhaps TRBD1 (5 bases). This CDR3 comprises 13 residues. Germline loops: CDR1 MNHNY, CDR2 SVGAGI (reference sequence). The V end lost 5 bases, the J end lost 3 bases, and 9 bases lay between the germline ends. The CDR3, as DNA: TGTGCCAGCAGTGGTTGGACAACAGATACGCAGTATTTT. This encodes CASSGWTTDTQYF.

The chain links TRBV19 to TRBJ1-2; D not certain. The CDR3 extends over 11 amino acids. Germline CDR1 LNHDA, CDR2 SQIVND (reference sequence). V dropped 6 bases and J dropped 2 bases, with 4 bases sitting between them. In nucleotides, the CDR3 is TGTGCCAGTAGACGGAACTATGGCTACACCTTC. This translates into CASRRNYGYTF.

The chain joins TRBV7-9 to TRBJ1-3, with TRBD1 identical over 8 bases. With 2 bases clipped from V and 4 bases from J, the junction kept 7 bases outside the gene matches. The CDR3 sequence is 16 residues long. Germline V gene lookup returns CDR1 SEHNR and CDR2 FQNEAQ (reference sequence). The DNA of the CDR3 is TGTGCCAGCAGCTTACTTCTACAGGGGGTCGGAAACACCATATATTTT. Its translation is CASSLLLQGVGNTIYF. Drawing the rest from reference TRBV7-9 and TRBJ1-3, the complete variable domain is DTGVSQNPRHKITKRGQNVTFRCDPISEHNRLYWYRQTLGQGPEFLTYFQNEAQLEKSRLLSDRFSAERPKGSFSTLEIQRTEQGDSAMYLCASSLLLQGVGNTIYFGEGSWLTVV.

The chain employs TRBV15 and TRBJ2-1; weak D call: TRBD1 (6 bases). Germline values: CDR1 LNHNV, CDR2 YYDKDF (reference sequence). The CDR3 runs 15 residues. Trimming cost V 2 bases and J 4 bases, with 12 bases left between them. The chain's CDR3 is CATSRLQGSYNEQFF. DNA for the CDR3: TGTGCCACCAGCAGATTACAGGGCTCGTACAATGAGCAGTTCTTC.

The V gene is TRBV6-6, the J gene TRBJ1-2, with TRBD1 matching over 10 bases. The V and J ends lost 5 bases and 3 bases, in that order; junction bases with no gene match: 9. The CDR3 contains 16 residues. Per the germline V gene, CDR1 is MNHNY and CDR2 is SVGAGI (reference sequence). The CDR3 region is CASSGLLGQGDYGYTF. CDR3 nucleotide sequence: TGTGCCAGCAGTGGGCTTTTAGGACAGGGGGACTATGGCTACACCTTC.

V usage is TRBV10-1 and J usage is TRBJ2-2, with no clear D. This CDR3 has 14 residues. The V end was cut by 6 bases, the J end by 4 bases, with 12 bases between. Germline CDR1 is WNHNN and CDR2 is SYGVQD (reference sequence). The CDR3 bases are TGCGCCAGCAGCCTAAATCAGGTCACCGGGGAGCTGTTTTTT. Protein: CASSLNQVTGELFF.